Listed here is a single T cell receptor (beta chain). CDR1 and CDR2 (germline): SGHNT, YYREEE (reference sequence). CDR3 size: 17 residues. With V trimmed by 4 bases and J by 4 bases, 9 bases remained unmatched. The source of the sample is a study of radiotherapy plus CTLA-4 blockade in lung cancer. Profiling relied on immunoSEQ multiplex PCR, and the TCRdb table lists in-frame clones only, not all of them. The sample yields about 32,000 clones, roughly 70% seen once. The source material was peripheral blood, sampled from a patient treated with radiotherapy plus ipilimumab. This clonotype was obtained from a human donor with non-small cell lung cancer who had stable disease on radiotherapy plus ipilimumab. The chain uses TRBV5-4 and TRBJ2-1; 12 bases align to TRBD2. The CDR3 bases are TGTGCCAGCAGCGCGGGACAGACTAGCGGGAGTTACAATGAGCAGTTCTTC. Its translation is CASSAGQTSGSYNEQFF.